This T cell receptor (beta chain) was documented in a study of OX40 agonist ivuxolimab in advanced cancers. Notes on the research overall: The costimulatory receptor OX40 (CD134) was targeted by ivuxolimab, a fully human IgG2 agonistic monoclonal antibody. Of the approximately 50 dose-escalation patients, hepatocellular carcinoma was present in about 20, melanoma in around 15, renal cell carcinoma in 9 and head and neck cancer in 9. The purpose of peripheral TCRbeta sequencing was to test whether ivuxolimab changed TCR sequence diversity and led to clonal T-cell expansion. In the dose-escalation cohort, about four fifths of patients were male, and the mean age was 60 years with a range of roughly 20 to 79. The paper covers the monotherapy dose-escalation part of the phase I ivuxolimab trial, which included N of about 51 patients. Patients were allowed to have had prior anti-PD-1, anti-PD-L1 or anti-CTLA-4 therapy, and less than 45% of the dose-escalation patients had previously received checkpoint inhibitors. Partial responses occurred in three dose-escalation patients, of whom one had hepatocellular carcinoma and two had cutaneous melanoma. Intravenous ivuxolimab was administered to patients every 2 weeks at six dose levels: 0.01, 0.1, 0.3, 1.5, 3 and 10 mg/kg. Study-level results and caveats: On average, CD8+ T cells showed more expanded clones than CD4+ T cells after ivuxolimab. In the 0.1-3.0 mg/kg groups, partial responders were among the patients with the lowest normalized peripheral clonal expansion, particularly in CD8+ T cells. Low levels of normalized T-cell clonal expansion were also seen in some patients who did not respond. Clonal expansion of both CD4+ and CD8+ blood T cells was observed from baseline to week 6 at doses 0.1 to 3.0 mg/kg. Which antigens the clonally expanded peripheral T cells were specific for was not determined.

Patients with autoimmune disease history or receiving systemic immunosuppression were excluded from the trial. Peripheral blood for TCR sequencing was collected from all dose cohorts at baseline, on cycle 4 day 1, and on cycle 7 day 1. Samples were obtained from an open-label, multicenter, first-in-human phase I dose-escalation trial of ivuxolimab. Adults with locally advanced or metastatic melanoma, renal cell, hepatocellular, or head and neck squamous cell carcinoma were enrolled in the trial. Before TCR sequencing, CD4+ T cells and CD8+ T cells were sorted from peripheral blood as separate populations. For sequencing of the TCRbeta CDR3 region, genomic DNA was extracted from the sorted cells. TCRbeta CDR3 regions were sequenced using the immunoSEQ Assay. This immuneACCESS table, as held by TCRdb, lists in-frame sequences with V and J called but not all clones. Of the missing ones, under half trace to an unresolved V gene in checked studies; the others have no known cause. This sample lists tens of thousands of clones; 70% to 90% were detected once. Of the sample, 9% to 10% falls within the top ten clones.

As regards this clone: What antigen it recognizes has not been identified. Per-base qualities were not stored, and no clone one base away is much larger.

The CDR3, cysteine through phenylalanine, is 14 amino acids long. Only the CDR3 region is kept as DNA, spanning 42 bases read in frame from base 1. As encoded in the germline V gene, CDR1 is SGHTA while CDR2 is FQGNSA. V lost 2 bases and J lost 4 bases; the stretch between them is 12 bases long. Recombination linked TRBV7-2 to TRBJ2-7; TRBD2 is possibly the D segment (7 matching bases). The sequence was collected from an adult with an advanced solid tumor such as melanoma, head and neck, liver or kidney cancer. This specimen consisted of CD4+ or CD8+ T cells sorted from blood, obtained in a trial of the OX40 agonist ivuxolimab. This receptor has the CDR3 CASSLRGASYEQYF. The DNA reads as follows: TGTGCCAGCAGCTTACGGGGGGCGAGTTACGAGCAGTACTTC.